This T cell receptor (beta chain) derives from a study of molecular identifiers for immune sequencing clone quantification. Only a few counts were recorded for this clonotype. MiXCR, applied by TCRdb to the PCR reads, yields one record per CDR3 protein. The table lists a few hundred thousand distinct CDR3 sequences, roughly a quarter of them singletons, with roughly 0.7% in the top ten. The CDR3 totals 13 residues. V gave up 6 bases and J gave up 3 bases; unmatched junction bases: 5. CDR1 and CDR2 (germline): MGHDK, SYGVNS. The rearrangement uses TRBV25-1 and TRBJ2-7; 7 nucleotides agree with TRBD1. The TCR comes from a human donor in good health. Some libraries in this study had Jurkat cell RNA spiked in. Source material: naive CD8+ T cells from blood, with Jurkat cell RNA spiked in. Noted subset: FACS-sorted CD8+CD4-CCR7+CD45RA+ naive T cells. CDR3 DNA sequence: TGTGCCAGCAGGACAGGGTCGGTCTACGAGCAGTACTTC. This translates into CASRTGSVYEQYF.